A selection of T cell receptor beta chains follows, all from one sample in a study of Graves' ophthalmopathy and Graves' hyperthyroidism. One entry per CDR3 protein, called by TCRdb with MiXCR from the multiplex PCR reads. The table has under 350,000 distinct CDR3 sequences, 15% to 20% seen once. The sample taken for sequencing was peripheral blood. The receptor source for this set is an adult man with Graves' ophthalmopathy. The CDR3 runs from the conserved cysteine through the conserved F or W. Each record gives: J gene, clone size, V gene, D gene, CDR3 DNA, CDR3 protein. The D gene is left open where the match is weak. Rows may omit the clone size; those that give it use once, few, many or a size class.

j_call: TRBJ1-5; clone_size: many; v_call: TRBV6-5; d_call: TRBD1; cdr3_nt: TGTGCCAGCAGTTACGGCCAGGGGGGTCAGCCCCAGCATTTT; cdr3_aa: CASSYGQGGQPQHF
j_call: TRBJ2-7; clone_size: many; v_call: TRBV12-3/TRBV12-4; d_call: NA; cdr3_nt: TGTGCCAGCAATCTAGGGCAGGCCTACGAGCAGTACTTC; cdr3_aa: CASNLGQAYEQYF
j_call: TRBJ1-2; clone_size: once; v_call: TRBV30; d_call: NA; cdr3_nt: TGTGCCTGGAGGCTGCGGACGCTTGATGGCTACAACTTC; cdr3_aa: CAWRLRTLDGYNF
j_call: TRBJ2-7; clone_size: many; v_call: TRBV27; d_call: NA; cdr3_nt: TGTGCCAGCAGTTTTGGCAGATACTCCTACGAGCAGTACTTC; cdr3_aa: CASSFGRYSYEQYF
j_call: TRBJ2-3; clone_size: many; v_call: TRBV10-3; d_call: NA; cdr3_nt: TGTGCCATCTCAGCCGGCAGACAGGGCACAGATACGCAGTATTTT; cdr3_aa: CAISAGRQGTDTQYF
j_call: TRBJ2-2; clone_size: many; v_call: TRBV7-2; d_call: TRBD1; cdr3_nt: TGTGCCAGCAGTCCTACTTACAGGGGTGAAACCGGGGAGCTGTTTTTT; cdr3_aa: CASSPTYRGETGELFF
j_call: TRBJ1-1; clone_size: NA; v_call: TRBV4-2; d_call: NA; cdr3_nt: TGTGCCAGCAGCTGGGGGGAGGGGACTGAAGCTTTCTTT; cdr3_aa: CASSWGEGTEAFF
j_call: TRBJ2-7; clone_size: many; v_call: TRBV10-3; d_call: NA; cdr3_nt: TGTGCCACGAACCGGGACACAAAGGCCTACGAGCAGTACTTC; cdr3_aa: CATNRDTKAYEQYF
j_call: TRBJ1-2; clone_size: many; v_call: TRBV27; d_call: TRBD1; cdr3_nt: TGTGCCAGCAGTTTATCTTCAGGGGGCCGTGGCTACACCTTC; cdr3_aa: CASSLSSGGRGYTF
j_call: TRBJ2-2; clone_size: NA; v_call: TRBV7-3; d_call: NA; cdr3_nt: TGTGCCAGCAGCGACAAAGGAGTGCCCGGGGAGCTGTTTTTT; cdr3_aa: CASSDKGVPGELFF
j_call: TRBJ2-5; clone_size: many; v_call: TRBV29-1; d_call: NA; cdr3_nt: TGCAGCGTGGGGGGATCACGAACCCAGTACTTC; cdr3_aa: CSVGGSRTQYF
j_call: TRBJ2-7; clone_size: many; v_call: TRBV15; d_call: NA; cdr3_nt: TGTGCCACCAGCAGAGCCATGGGACACCAAACCTACGAGCAGTACTTC; cdr3_aa: CATSRAMGHQTYEQYF
j_call: TRBJ2-5; clone_size: many; v_call: TRBV6-1; d_call: NA; cdr3_nt: TGTGCCAGCAGTGAAACGGAGGAGCAAGAGACCCAGTACTTC; cdr3_aa: CASSETEEQETQYF
j_call: TRBJ2-7; clone_size: many; v_call: TRBV2; d_call: TRBD1; cdr3_nt: TGTGCCAGCAGTGAGGGGCAGGGGGCGAGTTACGAGCAGTACTTC; cdr3_aa: CASSEGQGASYEQYF
j_call: TRBJ1-2; clone_size: once; v_call: TRBV24-1; d_call: NA; cdr3_nt: TGTGCCACTTCAGTCGCCAATAACTATGGCTACACCTTC; cdr3_aa: CATSVANNYGYTF
j_call: TRBJ2-7; clone_size: many; v_call: TRBV12-3/TRBV12-4; d_call: TRBD2; cdr3_nt: TGTGCCAGCAGTTCCAGGGGGCTAGCGGGGGGCTTGGGGCAGTACTTC; cdr3_aa: CASSSRGLAGGLGQYF
j_call: TRBJ1-2; clone_size: many; v_call: TRBV19; d_call: NA; cdr3_nt: TGTGCCACCCGACACCCTAACTATGGCTACACCTTC; cdr3_aa: CATRHPNYGYTF